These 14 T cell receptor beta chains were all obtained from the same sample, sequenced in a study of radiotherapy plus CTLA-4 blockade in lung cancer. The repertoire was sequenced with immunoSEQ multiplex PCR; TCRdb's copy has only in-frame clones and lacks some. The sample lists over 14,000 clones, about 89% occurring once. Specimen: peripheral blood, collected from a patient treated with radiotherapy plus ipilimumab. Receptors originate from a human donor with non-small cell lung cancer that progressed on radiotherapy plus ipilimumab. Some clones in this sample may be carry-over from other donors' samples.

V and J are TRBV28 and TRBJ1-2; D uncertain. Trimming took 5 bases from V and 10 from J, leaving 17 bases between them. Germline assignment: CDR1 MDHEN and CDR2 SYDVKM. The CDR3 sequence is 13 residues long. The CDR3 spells CASSPSSYGDYTF. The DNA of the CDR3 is TGTGCCAGCAGTCCCTCATCTTATGGAGACTACACCTTC.

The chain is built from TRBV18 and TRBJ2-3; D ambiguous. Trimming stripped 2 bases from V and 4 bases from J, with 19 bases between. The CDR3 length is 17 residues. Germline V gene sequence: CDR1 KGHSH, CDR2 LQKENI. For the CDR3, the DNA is TGTGCCAGCTCACCAGGTACCGAGGCGATATGGGCAGATACGCAGTATTTT. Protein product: CASSPGTEAIWADTQYF.

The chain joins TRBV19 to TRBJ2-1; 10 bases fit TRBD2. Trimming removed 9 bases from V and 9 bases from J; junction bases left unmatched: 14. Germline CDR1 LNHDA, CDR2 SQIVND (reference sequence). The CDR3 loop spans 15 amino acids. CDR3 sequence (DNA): TGTGCCAGCTTGGGCGCGGGACTAGCGAACGGTGAGCAGTTCTTC. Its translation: CASLGAGLANGEQFF.

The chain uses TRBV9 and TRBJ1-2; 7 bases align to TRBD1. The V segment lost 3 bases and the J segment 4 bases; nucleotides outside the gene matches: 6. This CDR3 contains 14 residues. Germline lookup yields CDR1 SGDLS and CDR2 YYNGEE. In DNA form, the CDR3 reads TGTGCCAGCAGCGCTCGGGACAGTACCTATGGCTACACCTTC. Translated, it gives CASSARDSTYGYTF.

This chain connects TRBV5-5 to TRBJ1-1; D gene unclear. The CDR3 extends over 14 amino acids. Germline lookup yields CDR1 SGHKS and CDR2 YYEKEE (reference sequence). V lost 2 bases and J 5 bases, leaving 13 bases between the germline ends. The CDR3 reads CASSFAQTGTEAFF. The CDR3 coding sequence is TGTGCCAGCAGCTTCGCACAGACGGGGACTGAAGCTTTCTTT.

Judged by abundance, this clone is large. CDR3 region: CASSEDRDTEAFF. CDR3 nucleotides: TGCGCCAGCAGTGAAGACCGGGACACTGAAGCTTTCTTT. V gene TRBV10-2 combines with J gene TRBJ1-1, with no clear D. Trimming left V 3 bases short and J 3 bases short, with 8 bases between. CDR3 size: 13 residues. CDR1 and CDR2 from the germline V gene are WSHSY and SAAADI.

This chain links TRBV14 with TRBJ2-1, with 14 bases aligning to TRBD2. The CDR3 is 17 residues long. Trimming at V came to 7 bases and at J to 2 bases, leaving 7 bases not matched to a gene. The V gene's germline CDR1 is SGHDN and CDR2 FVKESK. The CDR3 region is CASKGTSGSIPYNEQFF. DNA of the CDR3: TGTGCCAGCAAGGGGACTAGCGGGAGTATCCCCTACAATGAGCAGTTCTTC.

CDR3 DNA sequence: TGCGCCAGCAGCCACGCGACAGGGTACCTCTATGGCTACACCTTC. It specifies CASSHATGYLYGYTF. The chain couples TRBV4-1 to TRBJ1-2; TRBD1 matches 7 bases. Trimming cost V 3 bases and J 4 bases; bases outside gene matches: 8. In germline, CDR1 is MGHRA, CDR2 YSYEKL. The CDR3 runs to 15 residues.

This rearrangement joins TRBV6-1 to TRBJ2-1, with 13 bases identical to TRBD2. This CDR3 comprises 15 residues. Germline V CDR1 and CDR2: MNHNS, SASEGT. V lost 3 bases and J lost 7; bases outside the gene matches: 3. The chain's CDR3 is CASSEELAGGNEQFF. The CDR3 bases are TGTGCCAGCAGTGAGGAACTAGCGGGAGGGAATGAGCAGTTCTTC.

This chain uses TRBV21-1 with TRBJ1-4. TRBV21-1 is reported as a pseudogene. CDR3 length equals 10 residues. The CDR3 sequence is CASSREKLFF. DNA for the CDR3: TGTGCCAGCAGTCGGGAAAAACTGTTTTTT.

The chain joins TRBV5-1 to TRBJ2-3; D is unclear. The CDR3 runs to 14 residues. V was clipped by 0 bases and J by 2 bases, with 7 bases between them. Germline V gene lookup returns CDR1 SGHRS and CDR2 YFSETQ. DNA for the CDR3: TGCGCCAGCAGCTTGGAGCCTTTCACAGATACGCAGTATTTT. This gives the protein CASSLEPFTDTQYF.

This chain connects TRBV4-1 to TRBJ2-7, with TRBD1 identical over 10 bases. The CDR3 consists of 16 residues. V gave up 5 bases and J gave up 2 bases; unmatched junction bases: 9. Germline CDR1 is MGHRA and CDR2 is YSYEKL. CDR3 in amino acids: CASSGRMGQGTYEQYF. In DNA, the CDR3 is TGCGCCAGCAGCGGGCGAATGGGACAGGGGACCTACGAGCAGTACTTC.

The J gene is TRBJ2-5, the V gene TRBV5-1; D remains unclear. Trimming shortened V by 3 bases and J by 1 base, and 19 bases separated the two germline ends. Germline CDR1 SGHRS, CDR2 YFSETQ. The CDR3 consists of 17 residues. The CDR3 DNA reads TGCGCCAGCAGCTCCTCAAGGCCTCGCGGAGTCCAAGAGACCCAGTACTTC. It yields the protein CASSSSRPRGVQETQYF.

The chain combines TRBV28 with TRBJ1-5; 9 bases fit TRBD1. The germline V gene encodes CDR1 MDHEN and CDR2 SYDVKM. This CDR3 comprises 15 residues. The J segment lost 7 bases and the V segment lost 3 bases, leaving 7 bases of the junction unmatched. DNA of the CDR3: TGTGCCAGCAGTTTCTACAGGGGGCTCGGACAGCCCCAGCATTTT. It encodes CASSFYRGLGQPQHF.